This T cell receptor beta chain was obtained from a study of T cell responses to AZD1222 COVID-19 vaccine. Study-wide background: Second-dose groups at about 4 or about 12 weeks were pooled. General observations from the study: Only 5 or 6 individuals given AZD1222 were seropositive at baseline. White British people made up most donors, females outnumbered males, and clonal diversity was possibly underestimated. Repertoire sampling was restricted to post-peak T cell response timepoints.

Some clones are missing from TCRdb's copy, which holds only in-frame ones; the method was immunoSEQ multiplex PCR. The sample holds about 120,000 clones, about 85% seen once. Germline values: CDR1 LNHDA, CDR2 SQIVND (reference sequence). This CDR3 comprises 17 residues. The ends lost 3 bases at V and 3 bases at J; junction bases unmatched: 9. About this clone itself: Its matching antigen is unknown.

Sequencing was performed on peripheral blood, taken on day 0 of AZD1222 vaccination. The receptor was isolated from an adult in good health. The chain carries TRBV19 and TRBJ2-3, with 10 bases fitting TRBD2. CDR3 sequence (DNA): TGTGCCAGTAGTATCCCCGGACTAGCGGAGAGTACAGATACGCAGTATTTT. Amino acids: CASSIPGLAESTDTQYF.